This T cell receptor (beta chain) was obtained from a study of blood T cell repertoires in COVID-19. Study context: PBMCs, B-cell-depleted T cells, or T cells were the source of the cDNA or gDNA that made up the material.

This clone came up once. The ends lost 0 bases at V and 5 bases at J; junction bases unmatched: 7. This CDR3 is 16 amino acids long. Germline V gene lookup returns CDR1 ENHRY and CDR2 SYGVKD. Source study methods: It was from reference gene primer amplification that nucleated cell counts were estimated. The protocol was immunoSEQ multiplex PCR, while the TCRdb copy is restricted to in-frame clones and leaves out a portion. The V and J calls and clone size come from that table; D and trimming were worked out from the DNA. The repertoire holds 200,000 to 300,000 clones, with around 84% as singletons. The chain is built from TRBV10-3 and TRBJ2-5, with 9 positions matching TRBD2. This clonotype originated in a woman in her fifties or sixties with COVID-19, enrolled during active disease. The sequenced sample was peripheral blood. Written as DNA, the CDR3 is TGTGCCATCAGTGAGTCGAAGGGGACTAGCTGGGAGACCCAGTACTTC. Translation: CAISESKGTSWETQYF.